The rows below give T cell receptor beta chains drawn from one sample of a study of shared clonotypes between healthy human individuals. The repertoire was sequenced with immunoSEQ multiplex PCR; TCRdb's copy has only in-frame clones and lacks some. Among some 630,000 clones, about 96% were seen once, and the ten largest hold roughly 0.1%. Sequencing used naive CD8+ T cells sorted from blood. These receptors came from a woman in her 30s in good health. Each CDR3 is given with its conserved first and last residue. The order of the fields is V gene, J gene, D gene, clone size, CDR3 length, CDR3 DNA, CDR3 protein. The D gene is left open where the match is weak. Where a row states a size, it is once, few, many or the class of an expanded clone; other rows omit it.

>TRBV6-6|TRBJ2-5|.|.|14
TGTGCCAGCAACTTATTCAAGAATCAAGAGACCCAGTACTTC
CASNLFKNQETQYF
>TRBV19|TRBJ2-7|.|once|16
TGTGCCAGTAGCAACCAGCTCCCCGCAGGGGTGGGCGAGCAGTACTTC
CASSNQLPAGVGEQYF
>TRBV29-1|TRBJ2-7|.|.|13
TGCAGCGTTGTTGGCGGAAGGGGCTACGAGCAGTACTTC
CSVVGGRGYEQYF
>TRBV6-5|TRBJ2-1|.|once|15
TGTGCCAGCAGTTACATAGAGGGGGTTCACAATGAGCAGTTCTTC
CASSYIEGVHNEQFF
>TRBV28|TRBJ2-1|TRBD2|.|15
TGTGCCAGCAGTCCCTGGGGACTAGCAGGAAATGAGCAGTTCTTC
CASSPWGLAGNEQFF
>TRBV10-3|TRBJ2-5|.|.|16
TGTGCCATCAGTGAGTCGACATATGGGCTCCAAGAGACCCAGTACTTC
CAISESTYGLQETQYF
>TRBV13|TRBJ2-2|TRBD2|.|19
TGTGCCAGCAGCCAACCTGGACTAGCGGCCAAAGGGGGCACCGGGGAGCTGTTTTTT
CASSQPGLAAKGGTGELFF
>TRBV6-1|TRBJ2-5|.|.|14
TGTGCCAGCAGTGGGACAGAGTTACAAGAGACCCAGTACTTC
CASSGTELQETQYF
>TRBV28|TRBJ1-2|TRBD1|.|16
TGTGCCAGCAGTTTAATGCGTGGGGGACAGGGGTATGGCTACACCTTC
CASSLMRGGQGYGYTF
>TRBV20-1|TRBJ2-1|.|.|11
TGCAGTGCTAGCCAGTTTAATGAGCAGTTCTTC
CSASQFNEQFF
>TRBV13|TRBJ2-2|.|.|16
TGTGCCAGCAGCTCTGCCCCAATGGGCGGCACCGGGGAGCTGTTTTTT
CASSSAPMGGTGELFF
>TRBV28|TRBJ1-2|TRBD1|.|12
TGTGCCAGCTCGGGACAGGTTTATGGCTACACCTTC
CASSGQVYGYTF
>TRBV18|TRBJ1-2|.|.|12
TGTGCCAGCTCACTAGACGGCGGCGGCTACACCTTC
CASSLDGGGYTF
>TRBV19|TRBJ2-2|.|.|15
TGTGCCAGTAGTATTGGAAATGTGGGGATCGGGGAGCTGTTTTTT
CASSIGNVGIGELFF
>TRBV7-9|TRBJ2-7|.|.|14
TGTGCCAGCAGCACCCTTCCCCACTCCTACGAGCAGTACTTC
CASSTLPHSYEQYF
>TRBV6-4|TRBJ1-5|TRBD1|.|15
TGTGCCAGAAGGGACAGGATGGATAGCAATCAGCCCCAGCATTTT
CARRDRMDSNQPQHF
>TRBV27|TRBJ2-7|.|.|14
TGTGCCAGCAGTTTTGTGGGTAGGGCCTACGAGCAGTACTTC
CASSFVGRAYEQYF
>TRBV14|TRBJ1-6|.|.|13
TGTGCCAGCAGCCCTACGACGAGTTCACCCCTCCACTTT
CASSPTTSSPLHF
>TRBV9|TRBJ2-2|.|.|14
TGTGCCAGCAGCGTAAGGACAGCCCCCGGGGAGCTGTTTTTT
CASSVRTAPGELFF
>TRBV29-1|TRBJ1-3|.|.|12
TGCAGCGTTCTCCCCTCTGGAAACACCATATATTTT
CSVLPSGNTIYF
>TRBV2|TRBJ1-4|TRBD1|.|16
TGTGCCAGCAGTGCCTCGGACAGGGATTCTAATGAAAAACTGTTTTTT
CASSASDRDSNEKLFF
>TRBV4-1|TRBJ2-2|.|.|13
TGCGCCAGCAGCCAAGCGGTCAGCGGGGAGCTGTTTTTT
CASSQAVSGELFF
>TRBV19|TRBJ1-4|TRBD1|.|14
TGTGCCAGTGGATACGACAGGGGTAATGAAAAACTGTTTTTT
CASGYDRGNEKLFF
>TRBV19|TRBJ2-7|.|.|13
TGTGCCAGTAGTATGGCAGGGGGGCACGAGCAGTACTTC
CASSMAGGHEQYF
>TRBV9|TRBJ2-7|TRBD2|.|15
TGTGCCAGCAGCGTTGGGGGAGGGATAACCTACGAGCAGTACTTC
CASSVGGGITYEQYF
>TRBV4-2|TRBJ2-7|.|.|14
TGTGCCAGCAGCACTGACAGGATTTCCTACGAGCAGTACTTC
CASSTDRISYEQYF
>TRBV15|TRBJ1-5|.|.|15
TGTGCCACCAGCAGGGGTTGGGATAGCAATCAGCCCCAGCATTTT
CATSRGWDSNQPQHF
>TRBV6-1|TRBJ2-5|.|.|15
TGTGCCAGCAGAGGTAGCGCGGACCTCCAAGAGACCCAGTACTTC
CASRGSADLQETQYF
>TRBV10-3|TRBJ2-7|.|.|17
TGTGCCATCAGTGAGTCGAACGCGGGATCGAGCTCCTACGAGCAGTACTTC
CAISESNAGSSSYEQYF
>TRBV5-4|TRBJ1-3|.|.|15
TGTGCCAGCAGCTTGGGAGGGACTCGTGGAAACACCATATATTTT
CASSLGGTRGNTIYF
>TRBV28|TRBJ2-7|TRBD1|.|17
TGTGCCAGCAGTTTCCCTTCCCTTGGCAGGGGGCTTGACGAGCAGTACTTC
CASSFPSLGRGLDEQYF
>TRBV27|TRBJ2-7|.|.|13
TGTGCCAGCAGTTCTCCTAATTCTAACGAGCAGTACTTC
CASSSPNSNEQYF
>TRBV19|TRBJ2-7|.|.|16
TGTGCCAGTAGTATAGGTGGCGGTACAATCTCCTACGAGCAGTACTTC
CASSIGGGTISYEQYF
>TRBV30|TRBJ2-3|TRBD2|.|16
TGTGCCTGGAGCGGGATTAGCGGGAGGTCGACAGATACGCAGTATTTT
CAWSGISGRSTDTQYF
>TRBV12-1|TRBJ2-2|.|.|17
TGTGCCAGCAGCTTTGCGCGAAGGGGTCAGGGTACCGGGGAGCTGTTTTTT
CASSFARRGQGTGELFF
>TRBV5-6|TRBJ2-7|.|once|13
TGTGCCAGCAGCTTGAGGTGGCGCTACGAGCAGTACTTC
CASSLRWRYEQYF
>TRBV19|TRBJ2-7|TRBD1|few|15
TGTGCCAGTAGTATGATGAGCGGGACAGGGCAAGAGCAGTACTTC
CASSMMSGTGQEQYF
>TRBV9|TRBJ2-3|.|once|15
TGTGCCAGCAGCCCCCATGCACCCCGGGCAGATACGCAGTATTTT
CASSPHAPRADTQYF
>TRBV11-3|TRBJ2-5|.|.|14
TGTGCCAGCAGCTTAATGAAGTATGGGGAGACCCAGTACTTC
CASSLMKYGETQYF
>TRBV7-8|TRBJ2-7|TRBD2|.|17
TGTGCCAGCAGCCCGAGGACTAGCGGGAGGGCCTCCTACGAGCAGTACTTC
CASSPRTSGRASYEQYF
>TRBV21-1|TRBJ1-1|.|.|16
TGTGCCAGCAGCAACCGGGACAGGGGGCGGTACGGTGAAGCTTTCTTT
CASSNRDRGRYGEAFF
>TRBV5-4|TRBJ2-5|TRBD2|.|17
TGTGCCAGCAGCCACACTCCACTAGCGGAAAGTACAGCGACCCAGTACTTC
CASSHTPLAESTATQYF
>TRBV19|TRBJ1-5|TRBD1|once|14
TGTGCCAGTAGTGGACAGGGGTACGAGGAGCCCCAGCATTTT
CASSGQGYEEPQHF
>TRBV19|TRBJ2-7|.|.|15
TGTGCCAGTAGTATTGGGTCAGGGGCGCCCAACGAGCAGTACTTC
CASSIGSGAPNEQYF
>TRBV6-5|TRBJ2-1|.|.|11
TGTGCCAGCAGTCCCGGCTCTGGGCAGTTCTTC
CASSPGSGQFF
>TRBV7-3|TRBJ2-1|.|.|11
TGTGCCAGCAGCCAGGGGGGTGAGCAGTTCTTC
CASSQGGEQFF
>TRBV28|TRBJ2-4|.|.|12
TGTGCCAGCAGTTTATACGGAGACATTCAGTACTTC
CASSLYGDIQYF
>TRBV14|TRBJ1-1|.|.|15
TGTGCCAGCAGCCGAGGTAGGGACTTGAACACTGAAGCTTTCTTT
CASSRGRDLNTEAFF
>TRBV6-5|TRBJ1-2|.|once|13
TGTGCCAGCAGTTGGGGGATTAACTATGGCTACACCTTC
CASSWGINYGYTF
>TRBV28|TRBJ2-7|TRBD1|.|14
TGTGCCAGCAGCGGGACAGCTAATGCCTACGAGCAGTACTTC
CASSGTANAYEQYF
>TRBV6-5|TRBJ2-1|.|.|15
TGTGCCAGCAGCTTTGCGAACCTCCCGGGCAATGAGCAGTTCTTC
CASSFANLPGNEQFF